Listed here are 13 T cell receptor beta chains from one sample, sequenced in a study of siplizumab effects on memory and regulatory T cells. Libraries were prepared by immunoSEQ multiplex PCR; TCRdb keeps only in-frame clonotypes and omits some of them. There are 100,000 or so clones in the sample; roughly 93% occur only once, and roughly 0.16% lies in the top ten. Input material: non-Treg CD4+ T cells sorted from blood. Receptors were obtained from a human donor in good health.

The rearrangement uses TRBV11-2 and TRBJ2-3; 11 nucleotides line up with TRBD1. The V gene end was trimmed by 4 bases and the J gene end by 3 bases; junction bases not matched to a gene: 3. The CDR3 has 15 residues. From germline, CDR1 is SGHAT and CDR2 FQNNGV. The CDR3 loop is CASSWGQGVTDTQYF. CDR3 coding DNA: TGTGCCAGCAGCTGGGGACAGGGGGTAACAGATACGCAGTATTTT.

CDR3 sequence reads: CASSPLTGHNEQFF. The CDR3 DNA follows: TGTGCCAGCTCACCCTTGACAGGGCACAATGAGCAGTTCTTC. The chain employs TRBV18 and TRBJ2-1; 7 bases match TRBD1. The germline V gene encodes CDR1 KGHSH and CDR2 LQKENI. V lost 3 bases and J lost 5; bases outside the gene matches: 4. This CDR3 contains 14 residues.

The rearrangement joins TRBV5-4 to TRBJ2-3; TRBD2 is a possible D gene (5 bases). This CDR3 has 15 amino acids. The germline V gene encodes CDR1 SGHNT and CDR2 YYREEE (reference sequence). The V gene lost 1 base and the J gene lost 5 bases, with 14 bases spanning the gap. The DNA of the CDR3 is TGTGCCAGCAGCTTGTCTCCTAGCTTGGGAGATACGCAGTATTTT. Its protein product is CASSLSPSLGDTQYF. The full variable domain, with the rest looked up from reference TRBV5-4 and TRBJ2-3, is ETGVTQSPTHLIKTRGQQVTLRCSSQSGHNTVSWYQQALGQGPQFIFQYYREEENGRGNFPPRFSGLQFPNYSSELNVNALELDDSALYLCASSLSPSLGDTQYFGPGTRLTVL.

The V call is TRBV7-9, the J call TRBJ2-5; 9 bases match TRBD2. This CDR3 contains 17 residues. Unmatched junction bases numbered 6, after V lost 0 bases and J lost 1 base. Germline V CDR1 and CDR2: SEHNR, FQNEAQ (reference sequence). The CDR3 DNA reads as TGTGCCAGCAGCTTAGCGCATCAGACTAGCGGCCAAGAGACCCAGTACTTC. Its protein product is CASSLAHQTSGQETQYF.

The V call is TRBV25-1, the J call TRBJ1-1; tentatively, D is TRBD1 (5 bases). Germline CDR1 MGHDK, CDR2 SYGVNS. This CDR3 has 14 residues. Deletions cut 6 bases from V and 2 bases from J, with 13 bases between. The CDR3 nucleotides read TGTGCCAGCAGGGGGGATCCTTTAAACACTGAAGCTTTCTTT. Residues: CASRGDPLNTEAFF. Complete variable domain (other parts from reference TRBV25-1 and TRBJ1-1): EADIYQTPRYLVIGTGKKITLECSQTMGHDKMYWYQQDPGMELHLIHYSYGVNSTEKGDLSSESTVSRIRTEHFPLTLESARPSHTSQYLCASRGDPLNTEAFFGQGTRLTVV.

A few counts support this clone. The CDR3 DNA is TGTGCCAGCAGTCCCGGGACAGGGAACGCCTATGGCTACACCTTC. It yields the protein CASSPGTGNAYGYTF. J is TRBJ1-2 and V is TRBV28; 9 bases align to TRBD1. J gave up 4 bases and V 5 bases, and 8 bases lay outside the gene matches. From germline, CDR1 is MDHEN and CDR2 SYDVKM. The CDR3 is 15 residues long.

The genes are TRBV4-1 and TRBJ1-3; D remains ambiguous. Germline-derived CDR1 and CDR2 are MGHRA and YSYEKL. V lost 0 bases and J lost 0, with 9 bases in between. The CDR3 sequence is 16 residues long. The CDR3 nucleotides are TGCGCCAGCAGCCAAGACCCCGGAGACTCTGGAAACACCATATATTTT. Its protein is CASSQDPGDSGNTIYF.

As DNA, the CDR3 is TGTGCCAGTAGTATAGAAGCCTTCTCTGGAAACACCATATATTTT. Amino acids: CASSIEAFSGNTIYF. The V and J genes are TRBV19 and TRBJ1-3, with D unresolved. Germline V gene sequence: CDR1 LNHDA, CDR2 SQIVND (reference sequence). Trimming stripped 0 bases from V and 0 bases from J, with 6 bases between. The CDR3 totals 15 residues.

The CDR3 here is CASSMGTGLNYGYTF. CDR3 bases: TGTGCCAGTAGTATGGGGACAGGTCTCAACTATGGCTACACCTTC. The chain has TRBV19 and TRBJ1-2; 8 bases are shared with TRBD1. The J segment lost 2 bases and the V segment lost 3 bases, leaving 5 bases of the junction unmatched. The germline CDR1 and CDR2 sequences are LNHDA and SQIVND (reference sequence). The CDR3 runs to 15 residues.

This clone was recorded once. The V gene is TRBV19, the J gene TRBJ1-6, with D possibly TRBD1 on 5 matching bases. The germline CDR1 and CDR2 sequences are LNHDA and SQIVND (reference sequence). The CDR3 runs to 14 residues. Trimming cost V 3 bases and J 14 bases, with 17 bases left between them. The CDR3 DNA follows: TGTGCCAGTAGTATGGAGGACATGGACGGCTCCCTCCACTTT. Amino acids: CASSMEDMDGSLHF.

The chain links TRBV19 to TRBJ1-3; possibly TRBD1 for D (6 bases). The CDR3 spans 18 residues. Trimming took 2 bases from V and 0 from J, leaving 17 bases between them. Germline-derived CDR1 and CDR2 are LNHDA and SQIVND (reference sequence). The CDR3 DNA reads TGTGCCAGTAGTATACCCCGCCAGGGGCCCATCTCTGGAAACACCATATATTTT. Translating it yields CASSIPRQGPISGNTIYF.

The chain carries TRBV2 and TRBJ1-5, with a possible D match to TRBD1 (6 bases). V shed 7 bases and J shed 1 base, with 14 bases lying between them. The CDR3 loop spans 15 amino acids. Looked up from germline, CDR1 is SNHLY and CDR2 is FYNNEI. CDR3 nucleotides: TGTGCCAGCACTTACAGGGAGGGAAGCAATCAGCCCCAGCATTTT. The encoded protein is CASTYREGSNQPQHF.

The chain has TRBV6-5 and TRBJ2-3; no reliable D call. Germline V gene data show CDR1 as MNHEY and CDR2 as SVGAGI. V dropped 2 bases and J dropped 2 bases, with 11 bases sitting between them. The CDR3 loop spans 15 amino acids. In DNA form, the CDR3 reads TGTGCCAGCAGTTACGAGGCAGCTTTCACAGATACGCAGTATTTT. This encodes CASSYEAAFTDTQYF.